This T cell receptor (beta chain) was sequenced in a study of shared clonotypes between healthy human individuals. Study-level results: Sharing across four donors was seen in around 5% of naive CD4 clonotypes.

The DNA input per sorted-subset replicate PCR was roughly 180 ng, corresponding to roughly 31,000 T cell genomes. Authors' analysis steps: In the immunoSEQ data, sequences were junction-only and lacked quality scores, so filtering differed. Repertoires were generated with immunoSEQ multiplex PCR, while TCRdb's copy carries only in-frame clones and drops some. That table is the source of V, J and clone size, and D and trimming were worked out from the DNA. The sample has some 1 million clones, about 75% seen once. Points on this clone: Its antigen is currently unknown.

CDR3 length: 15 amino acids. V was shortened by 0 bases and J by 7 bases, with 11 bases between the two germline ends. Germline CDR1 is SGHRS and CDR2 is YFSETQ. This chain uses TRBV5-1 with TRBJ1-6; D is perhaps TRBD1 (6 bases). Source material: memory CD4+ T cells sorted from blood. Sample subset: CD45RA-negative fraction. The TCR originated in a man between 18 and 35 years old in good health. The CDR3 DNA reads TGCGCCAGCAGCTTGGGGGCGGGGGCCAATTCACCCCTCCACTTT. It is translated as CASSLGAGANSPLHF.